The clone carrying this T cell receptor (beta chain) was observed once. CDR1 and CDR2 (germline): SGDLS, YYNGEE. V dropped 4 bases and J dropped 7 bases, with 21 bases sitting between them. The CDR3 runs to 16 residues. The data derive from a study of OX40 agonist ivuxolimab in advanced cancers. Only in-frame clones appear in the TCRdb table, and some are missing; sequencing was by immunoSEQ multiplex PCR. Of fewer than 70,000 clones listed, around 84% are singletons. This chain joins TRBV9 and TRBJ2-1; D is possibly TRBD1 or TRBD2 (5 bases each). The sequencing used CD4+ or CD8+ T cells sorted from blood, collected in a trial of the OX40 agonist ivuxolimab. The clonotype was recovered from an adult with an advanced solid tumor such as melanoma, head and neck, liver or kidney cancer. The CDR3 loop reads CASSPRGSGALNEQFF. CDR3 nucleotides: TGTGCCAGCAGCCCGAGAGGGTCTGGGGCCCTTAATGAGCAGTTCTTC.